This entry describes one T cell receptor beta chain. The record originates from a study of T cell changes during pregnancy in multiple sclerosis. Clones were read by immunoSEQ multiplex PCR, and TCRdb kept only the in-frame ones, dropping some. The profile shows approximately 130,000 clones, about 96% of them singletons. This clonotype was sampled from a female donor with multiple sclerosis, enrolled in a pregnancy study. The sequences come from peripheral blood, collected after pregnancy.

In DNA, the CDR3 is TGTGCCAGCAGCGCTATATCCAAAAACATTCAGTACTTC. Amino acids: CASSAISKNIQYF. The chain is built from TRBV9 and TRBJ2-4; D unresolved. The CDR3 is made up of 13 amino acids. Germline-derived CDR1 and CDR2 are SGDLS and YYNGEE. Trimming removed 3 bases at V and 2 bases at J, with 6 bases between.